This T cell receptor beta chain emerged from a study of blood T cell repertoires in COVID-19. At the level of the study: Sites across the United States, Italy and Spain contributed samples from acute and convalescent COVID-19. In each case, the material was cDNA or gDNA derived from T cells, B-cell-depleted T cells, or PBMCs.

The assay was immunoSEQ multiplex PCR, and TCRdb's table has in-frame clones only and misses some. Among over 200,000 clones listed, 90% were seen once. Residents of 24 US areas, aged about 18 to 89 years, made up the participants. Donors were grouped by their self-reported clinical history. From germline, CDR1 is MNHEY and CDR2 SVGEGT. V gave up 4 bases and J gave up 2 bases; unmatched junction bases: 8. The CDR3 contains 15 residues. The chain joins TRBV6-2 or TRBV6-3 to TRBJ2-7; the match to TRBD1 covers 7 bases. This receptor was taken from a man aged 25-45 years who had recovered from COVID-19. The sequenced material came from PBMCs or T cells enriched from blood (not recorded which). CDR3 sequence (DNA): TGTGCCAGCAGTTCCGACCCAGGGGGACCCTACGAGCAGTACTTC. Translated: CASSSDPGGPYEQYF.